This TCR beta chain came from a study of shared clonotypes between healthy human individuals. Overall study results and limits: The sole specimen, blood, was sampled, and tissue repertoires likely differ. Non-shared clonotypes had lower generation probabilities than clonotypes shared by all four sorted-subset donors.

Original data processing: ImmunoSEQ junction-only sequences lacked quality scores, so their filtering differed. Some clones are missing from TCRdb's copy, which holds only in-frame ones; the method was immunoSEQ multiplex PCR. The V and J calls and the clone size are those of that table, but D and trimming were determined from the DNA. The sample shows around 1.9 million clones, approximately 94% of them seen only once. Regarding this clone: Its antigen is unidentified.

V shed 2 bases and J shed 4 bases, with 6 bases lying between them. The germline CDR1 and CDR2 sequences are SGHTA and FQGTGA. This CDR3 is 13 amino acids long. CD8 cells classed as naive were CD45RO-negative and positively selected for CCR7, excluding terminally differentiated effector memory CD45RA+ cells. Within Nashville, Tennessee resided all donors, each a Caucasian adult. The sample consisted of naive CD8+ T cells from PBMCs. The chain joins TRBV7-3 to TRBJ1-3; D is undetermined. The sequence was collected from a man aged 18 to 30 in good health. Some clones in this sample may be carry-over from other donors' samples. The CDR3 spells CASSLGRGNTIYF. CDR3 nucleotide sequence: TGTGCCAGCAGCTTAGGACGGGGAAACACCATATATTTT.